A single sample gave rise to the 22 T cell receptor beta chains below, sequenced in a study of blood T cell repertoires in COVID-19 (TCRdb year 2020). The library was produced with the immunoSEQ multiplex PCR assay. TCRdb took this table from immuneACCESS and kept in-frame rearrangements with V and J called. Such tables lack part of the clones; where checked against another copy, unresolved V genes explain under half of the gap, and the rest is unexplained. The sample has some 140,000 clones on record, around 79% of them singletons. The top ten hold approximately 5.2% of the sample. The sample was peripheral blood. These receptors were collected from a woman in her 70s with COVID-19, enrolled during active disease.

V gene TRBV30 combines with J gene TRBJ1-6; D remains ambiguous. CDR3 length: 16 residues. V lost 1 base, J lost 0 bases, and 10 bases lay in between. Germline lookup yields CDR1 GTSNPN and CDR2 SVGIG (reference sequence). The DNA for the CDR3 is TGTGCCTGGAGTGGTCCGGGGAGCTCCTATAATTCACCCCTCCACTTT. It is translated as CAWSGPGSSYNSPLHF.

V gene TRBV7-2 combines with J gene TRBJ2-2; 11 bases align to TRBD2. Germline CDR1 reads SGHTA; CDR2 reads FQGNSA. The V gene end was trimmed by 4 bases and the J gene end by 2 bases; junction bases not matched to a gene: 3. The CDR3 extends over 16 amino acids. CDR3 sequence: CASSSSGGLNTGELFF. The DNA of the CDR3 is TGTGCCAGCAGCTCTAGCGGGGGGCTTAACACCGGGGAGCTGTTTTTT. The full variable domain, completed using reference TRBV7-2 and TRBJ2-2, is GAGVSQSPSNKVTEKGKDVELRCDPISGHTALYWYRQSLGQGLEFLIYFQGNSAPDKSGLPSDRFSAERTGGSVSTLTIQRTQQEDSAVYLCASSSSGGLNTGELFFGEGSRLTVL.

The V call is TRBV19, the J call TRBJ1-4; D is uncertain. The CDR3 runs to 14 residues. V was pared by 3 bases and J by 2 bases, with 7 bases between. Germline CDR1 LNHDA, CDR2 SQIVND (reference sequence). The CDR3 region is CASSIVSTNEKLFF. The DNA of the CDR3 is TGTGCCAGTAGTATCGTCAGTACTAATGAAAAACTGTTTTTT.

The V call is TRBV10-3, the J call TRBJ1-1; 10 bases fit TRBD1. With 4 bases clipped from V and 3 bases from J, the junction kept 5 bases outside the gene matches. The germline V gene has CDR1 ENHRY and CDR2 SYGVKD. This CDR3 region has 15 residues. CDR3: CAISAGQGRDTEAFF. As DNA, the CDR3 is TGTGCCATCAGTGCGGGACAGGGGCGTGACACTGAAGCTTTCTTT.

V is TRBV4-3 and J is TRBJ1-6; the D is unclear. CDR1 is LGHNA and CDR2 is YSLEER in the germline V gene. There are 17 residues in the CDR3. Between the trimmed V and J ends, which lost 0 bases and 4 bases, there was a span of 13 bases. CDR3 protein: CASSQDDHGVYNSPLHF. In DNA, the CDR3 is TGCGCCAGCAGCCAAGATGATCACGGGGTATATAATTCACCCCTCCACTTT.

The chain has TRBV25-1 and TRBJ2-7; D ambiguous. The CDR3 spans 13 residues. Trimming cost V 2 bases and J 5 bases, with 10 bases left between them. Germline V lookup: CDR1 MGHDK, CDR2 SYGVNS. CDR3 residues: CASSEPGSDEQYF. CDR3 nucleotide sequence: TGTGCCAGCAGTGAACCCGGGTCAGACGAGCAGTACTTC.

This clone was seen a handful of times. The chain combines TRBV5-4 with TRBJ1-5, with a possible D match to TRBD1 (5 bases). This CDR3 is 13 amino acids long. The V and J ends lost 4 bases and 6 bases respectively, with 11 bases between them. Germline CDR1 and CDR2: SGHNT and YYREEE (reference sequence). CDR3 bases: TGTGCCAGCAGCCGCGGGACTGGTCAGCCCCAGCATTTT. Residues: CASSRGTGQPQHF.

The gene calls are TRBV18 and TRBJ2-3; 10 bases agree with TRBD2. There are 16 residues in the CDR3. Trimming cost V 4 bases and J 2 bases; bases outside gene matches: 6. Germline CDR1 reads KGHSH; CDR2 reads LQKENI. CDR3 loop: CASSQVAGGTTDTQYF. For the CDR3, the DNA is TGTGCCAGCTCACAGGTAGCGGGGGGCACCACAGATACGCAGTATTTT.

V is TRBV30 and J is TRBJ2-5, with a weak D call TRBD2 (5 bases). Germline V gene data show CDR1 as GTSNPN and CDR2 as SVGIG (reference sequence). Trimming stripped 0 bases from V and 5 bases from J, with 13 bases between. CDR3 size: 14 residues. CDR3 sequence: CAWSVASPKETQYF. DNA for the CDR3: TGTGCCTGGAGTGTAGCTAGCCCCAAGGAGACCCAGTACTTC.

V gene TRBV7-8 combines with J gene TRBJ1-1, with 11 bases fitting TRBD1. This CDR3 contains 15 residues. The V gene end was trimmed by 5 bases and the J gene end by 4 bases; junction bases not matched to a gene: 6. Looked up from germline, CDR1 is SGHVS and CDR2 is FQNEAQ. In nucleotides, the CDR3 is TGTGCCAGCAGCCTCCAGGGGACAGGGGGCACTGAAGCTTTCTTT. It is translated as CASSLQGTGGTEAFF.

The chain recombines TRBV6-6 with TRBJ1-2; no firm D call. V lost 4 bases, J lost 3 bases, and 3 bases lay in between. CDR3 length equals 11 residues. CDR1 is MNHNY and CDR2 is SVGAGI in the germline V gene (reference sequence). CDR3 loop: CASSSDYGYTF. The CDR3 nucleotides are TGTGCCAGCAGTTCCGACTATGGCTACACCTTC.

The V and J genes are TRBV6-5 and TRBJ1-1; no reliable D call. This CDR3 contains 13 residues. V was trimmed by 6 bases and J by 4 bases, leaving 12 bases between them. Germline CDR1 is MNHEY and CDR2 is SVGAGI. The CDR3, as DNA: TGTGCCAGCAGACCAAACAGCCCCACTGAAGCTTTCTTT. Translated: CASRPNSPTEAFF.

CDR3: CATGLAGGSDTQYF. For the CDR3, the DNA is TGTGCCACCGGCCTAGCGGGGGGGTCAGATACGCAGTATTTT. The rearrangement joins TRBV15 to TRBJ2-3; TRBD2 aligns across 12 bases. The CDR3 is 14 amino acids. V lost 8 bases, J lost 4 bases, and 4 bases stayed unmatched. Germline CDR1 LNHNV, CDR2 YYDKDF (reference sequence).

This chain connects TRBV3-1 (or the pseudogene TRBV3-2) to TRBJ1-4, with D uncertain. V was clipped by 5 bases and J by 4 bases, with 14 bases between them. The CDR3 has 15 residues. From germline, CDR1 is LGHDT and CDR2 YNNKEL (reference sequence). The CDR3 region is CASSGPRGINEKLFF. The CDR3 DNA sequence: TGTGCCAGCAGCGGACCCCGAGGGATTAATGAAAAACTGTTTTTT.

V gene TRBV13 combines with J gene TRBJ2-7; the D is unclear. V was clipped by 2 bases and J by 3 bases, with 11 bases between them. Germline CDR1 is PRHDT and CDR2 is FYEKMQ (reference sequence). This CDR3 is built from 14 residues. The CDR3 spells CASSLYGPGYEQYF. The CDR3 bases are TGTGCCAGCAGCTTATACGGCCCGGGCTACGAGCAGTACTTC.

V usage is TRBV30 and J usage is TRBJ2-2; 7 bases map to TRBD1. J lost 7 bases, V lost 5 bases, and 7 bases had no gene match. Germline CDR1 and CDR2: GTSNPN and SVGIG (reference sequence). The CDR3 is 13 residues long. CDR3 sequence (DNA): TGTGCCTGGCGGGACAGTTTAATCGGGGAGCTGTTTTTT. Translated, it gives CAWRDSLIGELFF.

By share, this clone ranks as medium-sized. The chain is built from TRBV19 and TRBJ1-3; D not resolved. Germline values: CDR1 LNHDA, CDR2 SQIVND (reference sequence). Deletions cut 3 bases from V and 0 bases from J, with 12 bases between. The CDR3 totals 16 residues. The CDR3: CASSIKRWPSGNTIYF. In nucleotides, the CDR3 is TGTGCCAGTAGTATTAAGAGGTGGCCCTCTGGAAACACCATATATTTT.

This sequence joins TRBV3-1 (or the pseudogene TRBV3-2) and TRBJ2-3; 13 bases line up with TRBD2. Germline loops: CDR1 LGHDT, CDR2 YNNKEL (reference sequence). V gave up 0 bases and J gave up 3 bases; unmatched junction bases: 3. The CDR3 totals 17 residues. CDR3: CASSQELAGGLTDTQYF. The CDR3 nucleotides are TGTGCCAGCAGCCAAGAACTAGCGGGGGGGCTGACAGATACGCAGTATTTT.

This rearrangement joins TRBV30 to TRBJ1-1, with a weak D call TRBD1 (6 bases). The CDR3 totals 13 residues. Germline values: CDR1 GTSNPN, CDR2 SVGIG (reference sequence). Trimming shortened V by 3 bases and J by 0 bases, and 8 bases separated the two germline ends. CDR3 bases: TGTGCCTGGAGCACAGGGTTGAACACTGAAGCTTTCTTT. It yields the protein CAWSTGLNTEAFF.

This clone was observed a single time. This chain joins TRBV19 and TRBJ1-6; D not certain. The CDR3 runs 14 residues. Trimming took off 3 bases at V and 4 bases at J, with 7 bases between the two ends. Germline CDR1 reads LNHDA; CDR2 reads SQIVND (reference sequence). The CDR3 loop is CASSMAEYNSPLHF. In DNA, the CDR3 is TGTGCCAGTAGTATGGCGGAATATAATTCACCCCTCCACTTT.

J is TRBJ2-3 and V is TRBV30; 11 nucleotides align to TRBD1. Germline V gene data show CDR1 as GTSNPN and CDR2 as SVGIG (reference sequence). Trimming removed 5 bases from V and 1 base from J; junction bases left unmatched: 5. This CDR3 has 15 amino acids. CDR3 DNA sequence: TGTGCCTGGGTCCCGGACAGGGGGCGCACAGATACGCAGTATTTT. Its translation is CAWVPDRGRTDTQYF.

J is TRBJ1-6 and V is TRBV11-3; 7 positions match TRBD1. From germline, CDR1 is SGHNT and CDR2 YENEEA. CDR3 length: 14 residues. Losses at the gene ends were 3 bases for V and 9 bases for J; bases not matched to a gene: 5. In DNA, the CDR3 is TGTGCCAGCAGCTTTACGACAGGGACTTCACCCCTCCACTTT. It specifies CASSFTTGTSPLHF.